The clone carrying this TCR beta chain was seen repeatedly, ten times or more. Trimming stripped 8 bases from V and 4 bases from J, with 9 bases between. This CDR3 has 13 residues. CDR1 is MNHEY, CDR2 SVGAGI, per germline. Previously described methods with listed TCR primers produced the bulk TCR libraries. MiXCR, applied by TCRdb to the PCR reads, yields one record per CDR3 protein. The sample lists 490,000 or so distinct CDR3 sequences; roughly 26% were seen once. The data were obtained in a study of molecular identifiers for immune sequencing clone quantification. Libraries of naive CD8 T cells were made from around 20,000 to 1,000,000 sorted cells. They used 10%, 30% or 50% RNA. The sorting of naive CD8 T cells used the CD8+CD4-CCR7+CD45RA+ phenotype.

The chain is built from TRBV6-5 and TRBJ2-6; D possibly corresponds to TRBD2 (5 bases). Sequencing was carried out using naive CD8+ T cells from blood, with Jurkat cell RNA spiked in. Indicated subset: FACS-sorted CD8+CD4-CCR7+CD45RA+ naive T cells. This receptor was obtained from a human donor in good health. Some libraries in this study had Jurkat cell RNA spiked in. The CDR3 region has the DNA TGTGCCAGCGGAGCGGTCGGGGCCAACGTCCTGACTTTC. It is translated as CASGAVGANVLTF.